These T cell receptor beta chains were read from a single sample in a study of OX40 agonist ivuxolimab in advanced cancers. Here immunoSEQ multiplex PCR was the method, and the copy in TCRdb shows in-frame clones only, minus some. The table records 15,000 to 20,000 clones, 75% to 90% of them present only once. The sequencing used CD4+ or CD8+ T cells sorted from blood, collected in a trial of the OX40 agonist ivuxolimab. Every receptor here comes from an adult with an advanced solid tumor such as melanoma, head and neck, liver or kidney cancer. Each CDR3 is given with its conserved first and last residue. D genes are given only for firm matches. The listing skips clone size in some rows; elsewhere it reads once, few, many or a size class.

NA | TRBJ1-1 | TRBV29-1 | NA | CSVGENTEAFF | TGCAGTGTGGGAGAGAACACTGAAGCTTTCTTT
NA | TRBJ2-1 | TRBV29-1 | NA | CSVLGSRTGINEQFF | TGCAGCGTTCTCGGGAGCAGGACCGGAATCAATGAGCAGTTCTTC
NA | TRBJ1-1 | TRBV11-2 | NA | CASSLGYSTTEAFF | TGTGCCAGCAGCTTAGGTTACAGCACTACTGAAGCTTTCTTT
few | TRBJ1-5 | TRBV4-1 | NA | CASSLSLPWPQHF | TGCGCCAGCAGCCTGAGCCTTCCCTGGCCCCAGCATTTT
once | TRBJ1-1 | TRBV4-1 | NA | CASSQDGGYRTEAFF | TGCGCCAGCAGCCAAGATGGAGGGTATCGCACTGAAGCTTTCTTT
NA | TRBJ2-3 | TRBV11-2 | TRBD1 | CASSPEGTTGSTQYF | TGTGCCAGCAGCCCCGAAGGGACGACAGGGAGTACGCAGTATTTT
NA | TRBJ1-1 | TRBV27 | NA | CASSFSAVVEAFF | TGTGCCAGCAGTTTCTCGGCAGTAGTTGAAGCTTTCTTT
NA | TRBJ1-6 | TRBV7-8 | TRBD1 | CASSFPGQGRRTGSPLHF | TGTGCCAGCAGCTTCCCGGGACAGGGTAGACGCACGGGATCACCCCTCCACTTT
NA | TRBJ1-1 | TRBV10-3 | NA | CAIRVSEPNTEAFF | TGTGCCATCAGAGTCAGCGAACCTAACACTGAAGCTTTCTTT
NA | TRBJ1-3 | TRBV20-1 | NA | CSAPAGNTIYF | TGCAGTGCCCCGGCCGGAAACACCATATATTTT
NA | TRBJ2-2 | TRBV28 | NA | CASRIPQGPGELFF | TGTGCCAGCAGGATTCCTCAGGGACCCGGGGAGCTGTTTTTT
NA | TRBJ2-1 | TRBV7-9 | NA | CASSRDYNEQFF | TGTGCCAGCAGCCGGGACTACAATGAGCAGTTCTTC
NA | TRBJ1-5 | TRBV6-5 | NA | CASSTGGQNNQPQHF | TGTGCCAGCAGTACGGGAGGACAAAACAATCAGCCCCAGCATTTT
NA | TRBJ2-5 | TRBV5-1 | NA | CASSLYSGAEETQYF | TGCGCCAGCAGCTTATATAGTGGGGCGGAAGAGACCCAGTACTTC
NA | TRBJ2-3 | TRBV5-1 | NA | CASSLEVSDTQYF | TGCGCCAGCAGCTTGGAAGTGTCAGATACGCAGTATTTT
NA | TRBJ2-1 | TRBV7-2 | NA | CASSLGGSVRNEQFF | TGTGCCAGCAGCTTAGGAGGGTCGGTGCGCAATGAGCAGTTCTTC